The 13 T cell receptor beta chains below were found in one sample sequenced in a study of vaccination effects on CD4 cells after COVID-19. The method was immunoSEQ multiplex PCR; TCRdb's version includes in-frame clones alone and lacks a portion of them. This table has 15,000 to 20,000 clones, over 60% appearing once. Sequencing followed a ViraFEST assay step that expanded antigen-specific CD4+ T cells with viral peptide pools. With more than nine days of culture completed, CD4+ T cells were isolated. The individual was infected with SARS-CoV-2 between March and December 2020, as confirmed by PCR. Each participant was administered two doses of either the BNT162b2 or the mRNA-1273 vaccine. The antigens these receptors bind are not known. The sample here was CD4+ T cells from PBMCs cultured with SARS-CoV-2 spike peptides, taken after COVID-19 vaccination. The source of these receptors is a human donor who had a prior SARS-CoV-2 infection.

By frequency in the sample, this clone is medium-sized. V usage is TRBV19 and J usage is TRBJ1-1, with 9 positions matching TRBD1. The V gene end was trimmed by 3 bases and the J gene end by 1 base; junction bases not matched to a gene: 3. The CDR3 is made up of 15 amino acids. Germline CDR1 reads LNHDA; CDR2 reads SQIVND (reference sequence). Written as DNA, the CDR3 is TGTGCCAGTAGTATGGGACAGGGTGGGAACACTGAAGCTTTCTTT. This encodes CASSMGQGGNTEAFF.

This chain joins TRBV5-1 and TRBJ2-5, with 9 nucleotides matching TRBD2. CDR3 size: 15 residues. Trimming took 4 bases from V and 2 from J; bases not matched to a gene: 6. The germline V gene has CDR1 SGHRS and CDR2 YFSETQ. The DNA of the CDR3 is TGCGCCAGCAGCCTGTCTAGCGGGACTCAAGAGACCCAGTACTTC. This encodes CASSLSSGTQETQYF. The complete variable domain, with remaining parts taken from reference TRBV5-1 and TRBJ2-5, reads KAGVTQTPRYLIKTRGQQVTLSCSPISGHRSVSWYQQTPGQGLQFLFEYFSETQRNKGNFPGRFSGRQFSNSRSEMNVSTLELGDSALYLCASSLSSGTQETQYFGPGTRLLVL.

The chain has TRBV24-1 and TRBJ2-1, with TRBD2 matching over 8 bases. Per the germline V gene, CDR1 is KGHDR and CDR2 is SFDVKD. This CDR3 contains 15 residues. Trimming at V came to 4 bases and at J to 10 bases, leaving 11 bases not matched to a gene. The CDR3, as DNA: TGTGCCACCAGTGACCCGGGGGGAGCGGGAGTAGAGCAGTTCTTC. Translated: CATSDPGGAGVEQFF.

The chain has TRBV7-3 and TRBJ2-7; D may be TRBD2 (6 bases). The CDR3 is made up of 13 amino acids. Germline V gene lookup returns CDR1 SGHTA and CDR2 FQGTGA. Trimming cost V 5 bases and J 3 bases, with 11 bases left between them. CDR3 sequence reads: CASSQGTYYEQYF. The DNA for the CDR3 is TGTGCCAGCAGCCAAGGGACTTACTACGAGCAGTACTTC.

This clone was seen only a few times. The rearrangement links TRBV25-1 to TRBJ2-1; no reliable D call. This CDR3 has 15 residues. V lost 0 bases to trimming and J lost 0 bases, with 6 bases between them. The germline V gene encodes CDR1 MGHDK and CDR2 SYGVNS. The CDR3 protein is CASSEYGNSYNEQFF. For the CDR3, the DNA is TGTGCCAGCAGTGAATACGGCAACTCCTACAATGAGCAGTTCTTC.

The chain recombines TRBV5-4 with TRBJ2-5, with a weak D call TRBD1 (5 bases). The CDR3 is 14 residues long. With 9 bases removed from V and 0 bases from J, the gap between germline ends came to 15 bases. Germline V gene lookup returns CDR1 SGHNT and CDR2 YYREEE (reference sequence). CDR3 DNA: TGTGCCACCAAAGACAGAGACTACCAAGAGACCCAGTACTTC. Its translation is CATKDRDYQETQYF.

The chain links TRBV7-2 to TRBJ2-7; TRBD1 agrees at 9 bases. The germline gives CDR1 SGHTA, CDR2 FQGNSA. The CDR3 runs 16 residues. Trimming cost V 4 bases and J 7 bases; bases outside gene matches: 14. This chain's CDR3 is CASSSLTGTGMWEQYF. CDR3 nucleotide sequence: TGTGCCAGCAGCTCACTTACCGGGACAGGGATGTGGGAGCAGTACTTC.

The chain links TRBV6-5 to TRBJ2-3, with a weak D call TRBD2 (5 bases). Between the trimmed V and J ends, which lost 7 bases and 2 bases, there was a span of 16 bases. This CDR3 has 15 amino acids. The germline V gene encodes CDR1 MNHEY and CDR2 SVGAGI. The CDR3, as DNA: TGTGCCAGCACCCAACCGGGATCCGACACAGATACGCAGTATTTT. Residues: CASTQPGSDTDTQYF.

V gene TRBV2 combines with J gene TRBJ1-3; D unresolved. Trimming cost V 4 bases and J 3 bases, with 10 bases left between them. CDR1 SNHLY and CDR2 FYNNEI come from the germline V gene. The CDR3 loop spans 14 amino acids. CDR3 sequence reads: CASSARQLGNTIYF. The CDR3 DNA is TGTGCCAGCAGTGCTCGGCAGCTTGGAAACACCATATATTTT.

In nucleotides, the CDR3 is TGTGCCAGCAGTACCCAGGTTAATCAGCCCCAGCATTTT. As protein: CASSTQVNQPQHF. The chain employs TRBV6-5 and TRBJ1-5; D gene unclear. V lost 5 bases and J 4 bases, leaving 9 bases between the germline ends. Germline values: CDR1 MNHEY, CDR2 SVGAGI. The CDR3 spans 13 residues.

This rearrangement joins TRBV29-1 to TRBJ2-7; D is ambiguous. This CDR3 has 13 residues. The V and J ends lost 6 bases and 2 bases respectively, with 14 bases between them. CDR1 and CDR2 (germline): SQVTM, ANQGSEA. The CDR3 nucleotides are TGCAGCGTCCGATCATTATCCGCCTACGAGCAGTACTTC. Protein sequence: CSVRSLSAYEQYF.

There are a few counts of this clone. The rearrangement joins TRBV2 to TRBJ2-5; D may match TRBD1 or TRBD2 (7 bases each). V lost 3 bases and J 5 bases, leaving 19 bases between the germline ends. This CDR3 spans 16 amino acids. Germline V gene data show CDR1 as SNHLY and CDR2 as FYNNEI. The CDR3, as DNA: TGTGCCAGCAGTGACGGGGCTAGCGGAGGGGGCGAGACCCAGTACTTC. This codes for CASSDGASGGGETQYF.

The rearrangement links TRBV9 to TRBJ2-3, with D perhaps matching TRBD2 (5 bases). Germline V gives CDR1 SGDLS, CDR2 YYNGEE. Trimming took off 0 bases at V and 0 bases at J, with 11 bases between the two ends. This CDR3 region has 16 residues. CDR3 sequence reads: CASSVVEGHSTDTQYF. CDR3 bases: TGTGCCAGCAGCGTAGTTGAGGGCCATAGCACAGATACGCAGTATTTT.